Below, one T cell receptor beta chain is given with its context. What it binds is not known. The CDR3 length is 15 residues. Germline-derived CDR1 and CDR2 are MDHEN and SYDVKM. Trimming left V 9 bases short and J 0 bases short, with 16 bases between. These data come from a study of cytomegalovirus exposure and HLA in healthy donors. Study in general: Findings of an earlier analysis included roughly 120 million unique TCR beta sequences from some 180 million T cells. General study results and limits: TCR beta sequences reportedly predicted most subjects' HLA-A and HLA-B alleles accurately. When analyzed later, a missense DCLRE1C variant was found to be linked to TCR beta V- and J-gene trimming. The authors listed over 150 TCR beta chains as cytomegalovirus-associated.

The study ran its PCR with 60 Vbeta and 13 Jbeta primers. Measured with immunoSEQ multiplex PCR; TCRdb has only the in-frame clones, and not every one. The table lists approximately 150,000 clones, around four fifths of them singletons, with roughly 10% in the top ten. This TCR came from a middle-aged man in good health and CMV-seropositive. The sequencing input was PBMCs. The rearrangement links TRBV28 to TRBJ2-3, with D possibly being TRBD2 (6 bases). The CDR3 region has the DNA TGTGCCAGTTATAGCGGCAAGCATAGCACAGATACGCAGTATTTT. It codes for CASYSGKHSTDTQYF.